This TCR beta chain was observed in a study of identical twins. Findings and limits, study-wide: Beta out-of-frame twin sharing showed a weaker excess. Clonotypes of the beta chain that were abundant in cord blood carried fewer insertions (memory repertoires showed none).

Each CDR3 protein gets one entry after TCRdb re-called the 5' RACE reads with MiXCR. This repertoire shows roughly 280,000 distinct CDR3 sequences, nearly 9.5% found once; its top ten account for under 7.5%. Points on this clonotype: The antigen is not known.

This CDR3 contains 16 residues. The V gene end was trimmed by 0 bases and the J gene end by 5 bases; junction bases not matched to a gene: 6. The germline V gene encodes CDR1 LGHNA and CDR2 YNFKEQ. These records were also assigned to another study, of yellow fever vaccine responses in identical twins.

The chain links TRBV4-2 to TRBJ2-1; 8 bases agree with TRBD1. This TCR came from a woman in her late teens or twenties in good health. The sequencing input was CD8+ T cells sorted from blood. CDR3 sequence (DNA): TGTGCCAGCAGCCAAGACTTTGGGACAGGTCACAATGAGCAGTTCTTC. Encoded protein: CASSQDFGTGHNEQFF.